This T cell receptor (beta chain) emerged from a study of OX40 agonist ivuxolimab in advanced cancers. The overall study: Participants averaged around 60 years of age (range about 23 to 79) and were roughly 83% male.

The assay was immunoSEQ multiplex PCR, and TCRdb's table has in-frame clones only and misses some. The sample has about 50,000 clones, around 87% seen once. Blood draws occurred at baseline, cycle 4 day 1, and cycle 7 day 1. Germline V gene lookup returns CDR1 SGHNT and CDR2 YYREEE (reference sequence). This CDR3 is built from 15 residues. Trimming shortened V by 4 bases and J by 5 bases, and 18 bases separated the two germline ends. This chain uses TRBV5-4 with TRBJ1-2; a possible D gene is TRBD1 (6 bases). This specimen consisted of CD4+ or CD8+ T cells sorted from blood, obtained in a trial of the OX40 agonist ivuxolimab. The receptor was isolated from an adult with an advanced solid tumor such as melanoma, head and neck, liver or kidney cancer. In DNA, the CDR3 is TGTGCCAGCAGCCCCGGGACATTTCAGCTGTATGGCTACACCTTC. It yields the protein CASSPGTFQLYGYTF.